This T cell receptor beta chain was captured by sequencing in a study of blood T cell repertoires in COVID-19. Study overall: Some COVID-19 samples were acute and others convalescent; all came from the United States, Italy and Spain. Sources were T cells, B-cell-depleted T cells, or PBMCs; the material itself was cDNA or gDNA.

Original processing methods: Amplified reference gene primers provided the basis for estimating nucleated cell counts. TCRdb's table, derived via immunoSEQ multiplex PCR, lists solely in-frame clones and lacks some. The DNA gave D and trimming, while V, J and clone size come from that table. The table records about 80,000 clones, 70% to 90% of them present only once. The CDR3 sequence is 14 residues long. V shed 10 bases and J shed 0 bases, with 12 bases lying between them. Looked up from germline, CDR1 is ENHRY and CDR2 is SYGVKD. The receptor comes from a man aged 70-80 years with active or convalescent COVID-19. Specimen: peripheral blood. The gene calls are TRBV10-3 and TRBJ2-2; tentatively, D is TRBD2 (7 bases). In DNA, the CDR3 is TGTGCCACAGGGGAGGGGTCGAACACCGGGGAGCTGTTTTTT. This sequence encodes CATGEGSNTGELFF.